There are a few counts of the clone carrying this TCR beta chain. An end of the junction differs from the germline gene, which may be a read error. This specimen comes from a study of T-cell reconstitution after alpha-beta-depleted transplantation in children. Unique molecular identifiers tagged the TCRbeta library. TCRdb reanalysed the PCR reads using MiXCR and keeps one entry per CDR3 protein. The data hold 450,000 to 500,000 distinct CDR3 sequences, with around 12% observed a single time. This CDR3 region has 18 residues. Looked up from germline, CDR1 is LNHNV and CDR2 is YYDKDF (reference sequence).

This chain connects TRBV15 to TRBJ2-7; 7 bases agree with TRBD1. The sample consisted of PBMCs from the stem cell graft donor, taken from the stem cell graft. This TCR was sampled from a human donor who donated a stem cell graft to a child with combined immunodeficiency. In DNA, the CDR3 is TGTGCCACCAGCAGAGATGGGGACGAGCTGACAGGGACCTACAAGCAGTACTTC. Protein sequence: CATSRDGDELTGTYKQYF.